The text below deals with one T cell receptor (beta chain). Sequencing of TCR beta was performed on blood CD8+ and CD4+ T cells. This entry comes from a study of CD8 T cells in Susac syndrome. RNA was extracted with the RNeasy kit, and a quantity of roughly 0.45 to 1 ug was reverse transcribed using random hexamers. The authors amplified TCR beta CDR3 across 54 Vbeta and 13 Jbeta using immunoSEQ multiplex PCR. One entry per CDR3 protein results from TCRdb running MiXCR on the immunoSEQ multiplex PCR reads. This sample carries about 300,000 distinct CDR3 sequences, over 75% of them seen once, and the ten largest clones take 0.21%. Trimming removed 0 bases from V and 2 bases from J, with 5 bases in between. Germline CDR1 ENHRY, CDR2 SYGVKD. The CDR3 has 13 amino acids.

The source is a human donor with multiple sclerosis. The gene calls are TRBV10-3 and TRBJ2-7; D gene uncertain. Sequenced sample: CD8+ T cells from PBMCs. CDR3 nucleotide sequence: TGTGCCATCAGTGAGTCCCCCGCCTACGAGCAGTACTTC. This encodes CAISESPAYEQYF.